This T cell receptor (beta chain) was sequenced for a study of regulatory T cells. Primers: 52 TRBV forward and 13 TRBJ reverse. The assay was immunoSEQ multiplex PCR, and TCRdb's table has in-frame clones only and misses some. The table shows about 17,000 clones, with 80% to 90% occurring only once. Findings and caveats of the study: Hydrophobic residues at CDR3 positions 6 and 7 were enriched in conventional CD4+ T cells of CD3G-deficient patients. Regulatory T cells showed the strongest V-J pair restriction and V/J gene skewing among patient repertoires.

The CDR3 spans 14 residues. CDR1 and CDR2 (germline): LNHDA, SQIVND (reference sequence). After removal of 7 bases from V and 1 base from J, the junction contained 1 base not matched to a gene. Patients, 2 to 39 years old, had expanded memory T-cell proportions. CD4+ T cells were divided by sorting: CD25-high CD127-low Tregs, CD25-low CD127-high conventional cells. This clone was picked up one time. The antigen is undetermined. The rearrangement uses TRBV19 and TRBJ2-2; 9 bases map to TRBD1. The TCR sequence derives from a person aged 30 to 40 with CD3G deficiency. Sequenced material: conventional CD4+ T cells sorted from blood. CDR3 sequence reads: CASKGQGNTGELFF. DNA for the CDR3: TGTGCCAGTAAGGGACAGGGGAACACCGGGGAGCTGTTTTTT.